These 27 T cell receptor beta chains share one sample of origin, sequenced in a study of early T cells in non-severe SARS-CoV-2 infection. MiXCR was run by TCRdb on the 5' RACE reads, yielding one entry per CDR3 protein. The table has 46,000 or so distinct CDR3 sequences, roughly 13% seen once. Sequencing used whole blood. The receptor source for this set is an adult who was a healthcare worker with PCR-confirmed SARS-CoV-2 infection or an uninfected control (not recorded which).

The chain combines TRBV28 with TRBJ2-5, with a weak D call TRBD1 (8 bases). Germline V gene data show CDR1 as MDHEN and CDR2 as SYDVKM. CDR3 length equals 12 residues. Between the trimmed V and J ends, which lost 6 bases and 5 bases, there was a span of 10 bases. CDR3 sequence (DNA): TGTGCCAGCAGACAGGGGGGGGAGACCCAGTACTTC. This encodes CASRQGGETQYF.

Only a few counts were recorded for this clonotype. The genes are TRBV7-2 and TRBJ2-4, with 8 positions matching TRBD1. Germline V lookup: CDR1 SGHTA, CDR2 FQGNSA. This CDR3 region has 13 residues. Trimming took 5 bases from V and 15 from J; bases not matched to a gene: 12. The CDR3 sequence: CASSPERTGTVYF. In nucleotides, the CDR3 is TGTGCCAGCAGCCCTGAACGGACAGGGACGGTGTACTTC.

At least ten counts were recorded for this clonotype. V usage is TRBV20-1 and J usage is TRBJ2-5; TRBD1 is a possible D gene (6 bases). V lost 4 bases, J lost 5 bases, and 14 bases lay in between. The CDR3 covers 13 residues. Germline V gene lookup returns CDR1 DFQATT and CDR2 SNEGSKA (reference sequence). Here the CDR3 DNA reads TGCAGTGCTATCACAGGGTTGGGTGAGACCCAGTACTTC. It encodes CSAITGLGETQYF.

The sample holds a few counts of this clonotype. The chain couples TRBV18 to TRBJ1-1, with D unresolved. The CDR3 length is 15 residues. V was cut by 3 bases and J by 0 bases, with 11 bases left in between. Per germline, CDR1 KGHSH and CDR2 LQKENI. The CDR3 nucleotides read TGTGCCAGCTCACCCCCGGGGTTGTTGAACACTGAAGCTTTCTTT. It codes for CASSPPGLLNTEAFF.

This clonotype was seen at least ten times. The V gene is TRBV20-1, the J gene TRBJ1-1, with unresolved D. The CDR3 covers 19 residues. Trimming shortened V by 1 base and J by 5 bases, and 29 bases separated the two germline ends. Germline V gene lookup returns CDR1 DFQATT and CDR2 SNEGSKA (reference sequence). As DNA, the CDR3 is TGCAGTGCTAGAGTGGCCCGCGAAGTGCTGGACGGGTCGCGGACTGAAGCTTTCTTT. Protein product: CSARVAREVLDGSRTEAFF.

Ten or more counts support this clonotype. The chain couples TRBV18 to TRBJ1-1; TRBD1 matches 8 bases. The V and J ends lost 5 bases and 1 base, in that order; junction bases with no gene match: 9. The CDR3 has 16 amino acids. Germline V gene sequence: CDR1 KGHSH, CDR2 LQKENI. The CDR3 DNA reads TGTGCCAGCTCATTTGGACAGGGAGGAGGGAACACTGAAGCTTTCTTT. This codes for CASSFGQGGGNTEAFF.

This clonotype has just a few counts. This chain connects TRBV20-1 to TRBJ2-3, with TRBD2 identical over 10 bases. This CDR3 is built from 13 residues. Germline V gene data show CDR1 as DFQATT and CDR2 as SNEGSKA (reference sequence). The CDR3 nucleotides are TGCAAACCCCAGCGGGGGGGCGAGGATACGCAGTATTTT. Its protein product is CKPQRGGEDTQYF.

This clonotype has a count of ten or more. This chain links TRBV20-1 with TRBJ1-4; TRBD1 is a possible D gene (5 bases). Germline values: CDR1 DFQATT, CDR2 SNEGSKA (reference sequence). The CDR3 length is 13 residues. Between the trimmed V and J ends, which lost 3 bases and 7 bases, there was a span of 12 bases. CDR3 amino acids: CSARMGRSEKLFF. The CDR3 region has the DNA TGCAGTGCTAGGATGGGGCGTAGTGAAAAACTGTTTTTT.

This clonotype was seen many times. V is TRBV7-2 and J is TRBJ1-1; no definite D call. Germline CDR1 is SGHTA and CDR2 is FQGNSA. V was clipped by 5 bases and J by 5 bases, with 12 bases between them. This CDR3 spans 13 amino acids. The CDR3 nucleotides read TGTGCCAGCAGCGATAGAGATGGAACTGAAGCTTTCTTT. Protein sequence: CASSDRDGTEAFF.

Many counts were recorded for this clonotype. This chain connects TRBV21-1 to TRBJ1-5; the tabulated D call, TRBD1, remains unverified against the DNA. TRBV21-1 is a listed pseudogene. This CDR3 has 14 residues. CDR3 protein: CASSFRGANQPQHF. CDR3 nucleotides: TGTGCCAGCAGTTTCAGGGGTGCCAATCAGCCCCAGCATTTT.

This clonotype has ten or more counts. CDR3 amino acids: CASSLVPSGDLDEQYF. The CDR3, as DNA: TGTGCCAGCAGCTTAGTCCCTAGCGGGGACCTCGACGAGCAGTACTTC. The chain recombines TRBV7-6 with TRBJ2-7; 9 bases map to TRBD2. Trimming at V came to 1 base and at J to 5 bases, leaving 9 bases not matched to a gene. The CDR3 length is 16 residues. CDR1 is SGHVS and CDR2 is FNYEAQ in the germline V gene.

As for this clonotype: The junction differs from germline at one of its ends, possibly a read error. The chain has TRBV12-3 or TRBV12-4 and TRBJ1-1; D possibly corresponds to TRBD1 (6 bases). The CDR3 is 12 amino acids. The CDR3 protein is CASGGMGTEVFF. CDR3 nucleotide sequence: TGTGCCAGCGGGGGCATGGGGACTGAAGTTTTCTTT.

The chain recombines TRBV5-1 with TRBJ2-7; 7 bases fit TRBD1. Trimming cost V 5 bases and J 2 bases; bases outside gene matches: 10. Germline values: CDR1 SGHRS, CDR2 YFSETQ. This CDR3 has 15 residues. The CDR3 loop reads CASSPGTAETYEQYF. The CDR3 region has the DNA TGCGCCAGCAGTCCCGGGACAGCAGAAACCTACGAGCAGTACTTC.

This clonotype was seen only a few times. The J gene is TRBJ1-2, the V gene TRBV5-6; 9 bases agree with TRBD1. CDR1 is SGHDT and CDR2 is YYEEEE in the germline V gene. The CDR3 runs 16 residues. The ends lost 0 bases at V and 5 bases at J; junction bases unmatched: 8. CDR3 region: CASSLGAGTGSYGYTF. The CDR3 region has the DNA TGTGCCAGCAGCTTGGGGGCCGGGACAGGGAGTTATGGCTACACCTTC.

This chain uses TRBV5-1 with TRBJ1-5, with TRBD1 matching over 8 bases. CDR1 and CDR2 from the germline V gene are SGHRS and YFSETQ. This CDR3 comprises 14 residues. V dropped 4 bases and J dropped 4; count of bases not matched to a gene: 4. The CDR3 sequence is CASSPGGANQPQHF. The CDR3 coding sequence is TGCGCCAGCAGCCCAGGGGGCGCGAATCAGCCCCAGCATTTT.

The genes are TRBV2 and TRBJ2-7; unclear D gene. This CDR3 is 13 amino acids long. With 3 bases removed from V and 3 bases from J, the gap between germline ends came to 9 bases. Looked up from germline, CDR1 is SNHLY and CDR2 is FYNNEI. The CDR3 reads CASSDAGRYEQYF. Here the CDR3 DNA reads TGTGCCAGCAGTGACGCCGGTCGCTACGAGCAGTACTTC.

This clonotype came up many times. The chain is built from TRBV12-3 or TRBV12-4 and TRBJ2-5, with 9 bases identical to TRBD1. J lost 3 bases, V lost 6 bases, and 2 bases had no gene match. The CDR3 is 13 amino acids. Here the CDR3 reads CASRTGGKETQYF. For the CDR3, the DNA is TGTGCCAGCAGGACAGGGGGGAAAGAGACCCAGTACTTC.

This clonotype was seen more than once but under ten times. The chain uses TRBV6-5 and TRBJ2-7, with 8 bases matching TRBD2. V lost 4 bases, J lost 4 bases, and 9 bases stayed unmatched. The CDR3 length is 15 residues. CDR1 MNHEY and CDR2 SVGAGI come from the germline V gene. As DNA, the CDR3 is TGTGCCAGCAGTTGGGCCGGGACTAGGAGTTACGAGCAGTACTTC. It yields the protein CASSWAGTRSYEQYF.

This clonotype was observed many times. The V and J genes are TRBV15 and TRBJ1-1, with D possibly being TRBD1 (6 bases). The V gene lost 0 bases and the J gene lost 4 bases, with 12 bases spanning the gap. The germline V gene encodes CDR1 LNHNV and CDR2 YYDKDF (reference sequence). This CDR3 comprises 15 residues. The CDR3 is CATSRDLTGITEAFF. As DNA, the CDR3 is TGTGCCACCAGCAGAGATCTCACAGGGATCACTGAAGCTTTCTTT.

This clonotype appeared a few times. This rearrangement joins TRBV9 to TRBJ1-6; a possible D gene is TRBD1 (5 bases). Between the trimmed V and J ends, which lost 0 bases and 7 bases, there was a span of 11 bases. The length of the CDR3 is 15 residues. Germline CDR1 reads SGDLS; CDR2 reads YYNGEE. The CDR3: CASSVDPGRNSPLHF. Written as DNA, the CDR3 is TGTGCCAGCAGCGTAGACCCAGGGCGAAATTCACCCCTCCACTTT.

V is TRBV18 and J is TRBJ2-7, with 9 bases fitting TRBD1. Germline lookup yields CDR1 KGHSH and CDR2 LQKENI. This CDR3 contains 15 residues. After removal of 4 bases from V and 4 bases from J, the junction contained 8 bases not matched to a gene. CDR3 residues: CASSLSPGQGYEQYF. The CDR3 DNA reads TGTGCCAGCTCACTGTCTCCGGGACAGGGTTACGAGCAGTACTTC.

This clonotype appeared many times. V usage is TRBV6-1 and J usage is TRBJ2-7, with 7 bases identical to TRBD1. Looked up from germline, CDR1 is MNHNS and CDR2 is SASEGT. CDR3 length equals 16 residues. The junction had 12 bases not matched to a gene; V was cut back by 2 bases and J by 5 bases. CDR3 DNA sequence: TGTGCCAGCAGTGAATATATAAAGGACAGGTCGGACGAGCAGTACTTC. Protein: CASSEYIKDRSDEQYF.

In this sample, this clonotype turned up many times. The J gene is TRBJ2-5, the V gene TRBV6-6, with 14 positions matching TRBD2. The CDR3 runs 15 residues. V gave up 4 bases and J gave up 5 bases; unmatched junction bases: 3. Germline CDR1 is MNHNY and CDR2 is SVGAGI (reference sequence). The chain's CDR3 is CASSLTSGRAETQYF. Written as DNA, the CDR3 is TGTGCCAGCAGTTTGACTAGCGGGAGGGCGGAGACCCAGTACTTC.

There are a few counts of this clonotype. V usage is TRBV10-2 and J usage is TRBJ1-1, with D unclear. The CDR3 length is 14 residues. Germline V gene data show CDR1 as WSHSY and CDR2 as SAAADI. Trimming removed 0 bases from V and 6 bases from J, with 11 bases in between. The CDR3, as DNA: TGCGCCAGCAGTGAGTCGAGCACTCACGCTGAAGCTTTCTTT. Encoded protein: CASSESSTHAEAFF.

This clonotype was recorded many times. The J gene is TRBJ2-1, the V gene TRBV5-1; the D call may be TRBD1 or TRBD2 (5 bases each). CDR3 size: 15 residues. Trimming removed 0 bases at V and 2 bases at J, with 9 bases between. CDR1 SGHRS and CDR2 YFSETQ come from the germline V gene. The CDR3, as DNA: TGCGCCAGCAGCTTGGATGGGGACGCCTACAATGAGCAGTTCTTC. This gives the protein CASSLDGDAYNEQFF. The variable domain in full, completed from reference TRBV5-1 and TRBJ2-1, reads KAGVTQTPRYLIKTRGQQVTLSCSPISGHRSVSWYQQTPGQGLQFLFEYFSETQRNKGNFPGRFSGRQFSNSRSEMNVSTLELGDSALYLCASSLDGDAYNEQFFGPGTRLTVL.

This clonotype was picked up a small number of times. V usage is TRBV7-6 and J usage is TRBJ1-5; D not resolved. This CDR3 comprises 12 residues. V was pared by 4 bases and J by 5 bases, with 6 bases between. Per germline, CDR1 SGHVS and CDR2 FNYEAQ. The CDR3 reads CASSYPDQPQHF. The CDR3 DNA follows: TGTGCCAGCAGCTATCCCGATCAGCCCCAGCATTTT.

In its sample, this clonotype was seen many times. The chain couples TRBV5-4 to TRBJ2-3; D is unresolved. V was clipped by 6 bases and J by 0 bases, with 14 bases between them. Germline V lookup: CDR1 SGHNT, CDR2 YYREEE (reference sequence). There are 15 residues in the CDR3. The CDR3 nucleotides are TGTGCCAGCACCGGAAACGGGCCTAGCACAGATACGCAGTATTTT. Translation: CASTGNGPSTDTQYF.